The 9 T cell receptor beta chains below were found in one sample sequenced in a study of cytomegalovirus exposure and HLA in healthy donors (dated by TCRdb to 2015 to 2018). Libraries were constructed by the immunoSEQ multiplex PCR assay. For the multiplex PCR, a mixture combining 60 forward primers for TCR Vbeta segments and 13 reverse primers for TCR Jbeta segments was used. TCRdb limited this immuneACCESS table to in-frame rearrangements with V and J called. A share of clones is missing; checked studies link under half to unresolved V genes, and the rest is unexplained. The sample contains 200,000 to 250,000 clones, approximately 70% of them found a single time. The top ten clonotypes cover less than 3% of the sample. Sequenced: PBMCs. These receptor sequences come from a man aged 40-50 years in good health and CMV-seropositive.

The sample holds a few counts of this clone. The J gene is TRBJ2-3, the V gene TRBV2; 7 bases map to TRBD1. Looked up from germline, CDR1 is SNHLY and CDR2 is FYNNEI. This CDR3 spans 16 amino acids. With 7 bases clipped from V and 0 bases from J, the junction kept 10 bases outside the gene matches. Here the CDR3 DNA reads TGTGCCAGCATGACGGACAGGCCTGCTAGCACAGATACGCAGTATTTT. Amino acids: CASMTDRPASTDTQYF.

The chain links TRBV6-5 to TRBJ1-1, with D unresolved. Looked up from germline, CDR1 is MNHEY and CDR2 is SVGAGI. Trimming cost V 7 bases and J 1 base, with 4 bases left between them. The CDR3 has 11 amino acids. CDR3 amino acids: CASKQNTEAFF. The CDR3 coding sequence is TGTGCCAGCAAACAGAACACTGAAGCTTTCTTT.

The chain employs TRBV12-1 and TRBJ1-1. TRBV12-1 constitutes a pseudogene. This CDR3 region has 19 residues. CDR3 bases: TGTGCCAGCAGCTCCGGACCGACCGGAGGGATCGGCATGAACACTGAAGCTTTCTTT. Translated: CASSSGPTGGIGMNTEAFF.

This clone was detected a few times. This chain links TRBV5-4 with TRBJ1-1; perhaps TRBD1 as D (5 bases). V dropped 3 bases and J dropped 7 bases, with 7 bases sitting between them. The CDR3 length is 11 residues. The germline CDR1 and CDR2 sequences are SGHNT and YYREEE (reference sequence). The CDR3 spells CASSSGIEAFF. The CDR3 coding sequence is TGTGCCAGCAGCTCAGGGATTGAAGCTTTCTTT.

This chain connects TRBV28 to TRBJ2-5; possible D gene TRBD2, 6 bases. This CDR3 has 15 residues. CDR1 MDHEN and CDR2 SYDVKM come from the germline V gene. V lost 3 bases and J 7 bases, leaving 18 bases between the germline ends. The CDR3 loop reads CASSLSRGLRGTQYF. The CDR3 nucleotides are TGTGCCAGCAGTTTGTCGCGGGGACTCCGGGGGACCCAGTACTTC.

The chain joins TRBV7-2 to TRBJ1-3, with D perhaps TRBD1 (6 bases). Germline lookup yields CDR1 SGHTA and CDR2 FQGNSA. CDR3 length equals 14 residues. Trimming removed 7 bases at V and 3 bases at J, with 13 bases between. CDR3 amino acids: CASNEQGRGNTIYF. The CDR3 DNA follows: TGTGCCAGCAACGAACAGGGACGTGGAAACACCATATATTTT.

This chain connects TRBV4-1 to TRBJ2-3; maybe TRBD2 (5 bases). From germline, CDR1 is MGHRA and CDR2 YSYEKL. The CDR3 has 16 residues. Trimming removed 1 base at V and 3 bases at J, with 14 bases between. The CDR3 DNA sequence: TGCGCCAGCAGCCAAGTCGCGTCAAGGGAGACAGATACGCAGTATTTT. Amino acids: CASSQVASRETDTQYF.

The rearrangement links TRBV11-2 to TRBJ2-7; the match to TRBD1 covers 8 bases. Trimming cost V 0 bases and J 6 bases; bases outside gene matches: 1. CDR1 and CDR2 from the germline V gene are SGHAT and FQNNGV. The CDR3 length is 13 residues. The CDR3 DNA follows: TGTGCCAGCAGCTTAGACAGGGGGCGCGAGCAGTACTTC. Translated, it gives CASSLDRGREQYF.

V is TRBV7-2 and J is TRBJ1-5, with a possible D match to TRBD1 (5 bases). V lost 4 bases and J 4 bases, leaving 14 bases between the germline ends. Germline lookup yields CDR1 SGHTA and CDR2 FQGNSA. The CDR3 has 15 residues. The CDR3 coding sequence is TGTGCCAGCAGCTCCTCCTCGGGGGGGAATCAGCCCCAGCATTTT. Translation gives CASSSSSGGNQPQHF. Supplemented by reference TRBV7-2 and TRBJ1-5, the full variable domain reads GAGVSQSPSNKVTEKGKDVELRCDPISGHTALYWYRQSLGQGLEFLIYFQGNSAPDKSGLPSDRFSAERTGGSVSTLTIQRTQQEDSAVYLCASSSSSGGNQPQHFGDGTRLSIL.